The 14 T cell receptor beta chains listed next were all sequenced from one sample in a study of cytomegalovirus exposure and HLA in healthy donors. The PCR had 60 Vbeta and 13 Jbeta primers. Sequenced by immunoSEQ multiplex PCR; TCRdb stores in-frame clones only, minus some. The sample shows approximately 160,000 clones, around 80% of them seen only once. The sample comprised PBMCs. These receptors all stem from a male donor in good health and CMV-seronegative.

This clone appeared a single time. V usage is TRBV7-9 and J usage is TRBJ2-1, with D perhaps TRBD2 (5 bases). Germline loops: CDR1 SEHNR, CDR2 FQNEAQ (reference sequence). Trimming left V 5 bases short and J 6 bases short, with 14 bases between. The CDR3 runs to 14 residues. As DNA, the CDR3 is TGTGCCAGCAGCGCGACTGAAGAGGGCAATGAGCAGTTCTTC. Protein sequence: CASSATEEGNEQFF.

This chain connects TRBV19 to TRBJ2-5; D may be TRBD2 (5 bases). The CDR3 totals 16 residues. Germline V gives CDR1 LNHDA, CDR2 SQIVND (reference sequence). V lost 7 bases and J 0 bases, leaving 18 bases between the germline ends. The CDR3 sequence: CASTGSFGEDQETQYF. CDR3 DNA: TGTGCCAGTACCGGGTCTTTCGGGGAAGACCAAGAGACCCAGTACTTC.

DNA of the CDR3: TGTGCCAGCAGTGCCGTAGGGGGAAGATTGGAATCACCCCTCCACTTT. Protein sequence: CASSAVGGRLESPLHF. The rearrangement uses TRBV6-1 and TRBJ1-6, with D tentatively TRBD1 (6 bases). The V gene lost 4 bases and the J gene lost 10 bases, with 20 bases spanning the gap. The CDR3 is 16 residues long. Germline lookup yields CDR1 MNHNS and CDR2 SASEGT.

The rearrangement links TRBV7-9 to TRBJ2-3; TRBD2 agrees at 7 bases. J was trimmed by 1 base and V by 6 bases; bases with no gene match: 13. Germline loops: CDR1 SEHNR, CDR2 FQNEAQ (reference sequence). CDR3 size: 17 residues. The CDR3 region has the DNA TGTGCCAGCAGGCGGACCCGCCGGGGGGTTGGCACAGATACGCAGTATTTT. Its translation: CASRRTRRGVGTDTQYF.

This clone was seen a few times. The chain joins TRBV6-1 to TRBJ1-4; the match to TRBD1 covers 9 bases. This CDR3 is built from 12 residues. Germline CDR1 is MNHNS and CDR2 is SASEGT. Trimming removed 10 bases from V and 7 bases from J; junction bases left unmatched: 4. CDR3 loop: CAIGQGIEKLFF. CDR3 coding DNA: TGTGCCATTGGACAGGGGATTGAAAAACTGTTTTTT.

CDR3 nucleotide sequence: TGTGCCAGCAGCTCGGGGACTCCACCCTACGAGCAGTACTTC. As protein: CASSSGTPPYEQYF. This chain links TRBV11-2 with TRBJ2-5; possibly TRBD2 for D (6 bases). The assigned J gene may be wrong: the sequence end matches TRBJ2-7 better. Germline CDR1 reads SGHAT; CDR2 reads FQNNGV. This CDR3 spans 14 amino acids.

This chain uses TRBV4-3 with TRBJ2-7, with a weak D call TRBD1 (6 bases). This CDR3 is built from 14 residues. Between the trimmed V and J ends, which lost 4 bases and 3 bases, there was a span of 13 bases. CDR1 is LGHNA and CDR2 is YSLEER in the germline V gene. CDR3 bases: TGCGCCAGCAGCCCCACACTGACAGGCTACGAGCAGTACTTC. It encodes CASSPTLTGYEQYF.

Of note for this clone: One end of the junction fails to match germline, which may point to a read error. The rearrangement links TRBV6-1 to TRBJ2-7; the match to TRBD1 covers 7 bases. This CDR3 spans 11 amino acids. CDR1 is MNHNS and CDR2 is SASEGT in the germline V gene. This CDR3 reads CASSERGTVCF. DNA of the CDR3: TGTGCCAGCAGTGAAAGAGGGACAGTTTGCTTC.

The CDR3 region is CASSMKTGAPYEQYF. CDR3 nucleotide sequence: TGTGCCAGTAGTATGAAGACAGGGGCCCCCTACGAGCAGTACTTC. The chain uses TRBV19 and TRBJ2-7; 8 nucleotides agree with TRBD1. This CDR3 is built from 15 residues. Germline loops: CDR1 LNHDA, CDR2 SQIVND (reference sequence). V dropped 3 bases and J dropped 2; count of bases not matched to a gene: 6.

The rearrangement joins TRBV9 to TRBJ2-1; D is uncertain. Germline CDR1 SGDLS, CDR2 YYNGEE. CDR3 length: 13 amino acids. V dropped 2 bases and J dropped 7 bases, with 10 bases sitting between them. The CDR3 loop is CASSVNPRNEQFF. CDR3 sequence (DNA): TGTGCCAGCAGCGTCAACCCGCGGAATGAGCAGTTCTTC.

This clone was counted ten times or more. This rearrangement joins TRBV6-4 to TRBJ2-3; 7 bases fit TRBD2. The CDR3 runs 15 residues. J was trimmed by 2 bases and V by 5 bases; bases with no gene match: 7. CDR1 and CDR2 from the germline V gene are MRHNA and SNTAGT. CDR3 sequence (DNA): TGTGCCAGCAGTCGTGGCGAGCGGGACACAGATACGCAGTATTTT. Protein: CASSRGERDTDTQYF.

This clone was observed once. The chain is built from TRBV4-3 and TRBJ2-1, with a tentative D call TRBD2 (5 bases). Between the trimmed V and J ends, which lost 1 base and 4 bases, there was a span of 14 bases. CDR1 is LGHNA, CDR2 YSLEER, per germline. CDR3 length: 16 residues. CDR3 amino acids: CASSQVERQKYNEQFF. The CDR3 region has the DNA TGCGCCAGCAGCCAAGTCGAGCGGCAGAAGTACAATGAGCAGTTCTTC.

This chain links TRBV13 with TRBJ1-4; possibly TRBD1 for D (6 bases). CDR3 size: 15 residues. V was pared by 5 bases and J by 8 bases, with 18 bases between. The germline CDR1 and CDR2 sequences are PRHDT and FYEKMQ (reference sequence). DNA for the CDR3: TGTGCCAGCAGCATCCGGACAGCGGGGAGGGAAAAACTGTTTTTT. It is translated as CASSIRTAGREKLFF.

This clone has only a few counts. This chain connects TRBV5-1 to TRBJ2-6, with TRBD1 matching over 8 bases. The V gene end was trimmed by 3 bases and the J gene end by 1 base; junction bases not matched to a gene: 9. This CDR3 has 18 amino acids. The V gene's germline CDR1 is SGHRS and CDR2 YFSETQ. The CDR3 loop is CASSYGGQGTSGANVLTF. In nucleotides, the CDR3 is TGCGCCAGCAGCTACGGAGGACAGGGTACGTCTGGGGCCAACGTCCTGACTTTC.